This TCR beta chain was identified in a study of blood T cells in healthy people across ages. Per sample, a minimum of 6.5 million PBMCs were isolated. The CDR3 spans 15 residues. CDR1 and CDR2 (germline): PRHDT, FYEKMQ (reference sequence). V lost 5 bases and J lost 7; bases outside the gene matches: 8. Alongside a J-beta primer mix, a sample-barcoded 5' primer served in a second PCR lasting about 7 to 12 cycles. One entry per CDR3 protein results from TCRdb running MiXCR on the 5' RACE reads. This sample has some 880,000 distinct CDR3 sequences, with 35% to 40% found just once. Study observations and caveats: The recorded TCR beta diversity per million T cells decreased in a roughly linear manner with age.

Regarding this clonotype: Its target is unknown.

The sequenced material came from blood. The chain is built from TRBV13 and TRBJ1-4, with TRBD1 identical over 9 bases. This sequence was found in a man younger than 30 in good health. The CDR3 protein is CASSPTGGYGEKLFF. The CDR3 bases are TGTGCCAGCAGCCCGACAGGGGGGTATGGTGAAAAACTGTTTTTT.